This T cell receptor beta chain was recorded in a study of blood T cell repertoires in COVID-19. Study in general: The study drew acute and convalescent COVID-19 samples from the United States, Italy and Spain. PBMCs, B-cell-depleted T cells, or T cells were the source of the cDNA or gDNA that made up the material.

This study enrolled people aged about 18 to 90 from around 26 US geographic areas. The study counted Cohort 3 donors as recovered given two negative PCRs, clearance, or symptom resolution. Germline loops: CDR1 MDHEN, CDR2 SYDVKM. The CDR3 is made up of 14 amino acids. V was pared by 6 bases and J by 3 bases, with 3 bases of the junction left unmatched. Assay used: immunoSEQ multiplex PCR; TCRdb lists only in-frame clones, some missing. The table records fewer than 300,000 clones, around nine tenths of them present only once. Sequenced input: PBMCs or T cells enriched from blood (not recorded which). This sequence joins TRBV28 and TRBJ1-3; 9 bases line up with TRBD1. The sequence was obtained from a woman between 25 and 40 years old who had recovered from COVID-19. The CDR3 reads CASSRTGVGNTIYF. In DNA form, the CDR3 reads TGTGCCAGCAGCCGGACAGGGGTTGGAAACACCATATATTTT.